This TCR beta chain was observed in a study of CD8+ T cells in alopecia areata. With 6 bases removed from V and 3 bases from J, the gap between germline ends came to 9 bases. This CDR3 region has 12 residues. From germline, CDR1 is SNHLY and CDR2 FYNNEI. The treatment: oral pan-JAK inhibitor, 5-10 mg twice daily. RNA extraction and reverse transcription yielded cDNA as sequencing template. The data were produced by immunoSEQ multiplex PCR, yet TCRdb's version contains in-frame clones alone and is incomplete. Among 150,000 or so clones listed, around 87% were seen once. The TCR sequence derives from a human donor with alopecia areata. The rearrangement links TRBV2 to TRBJ2-7, with D uncertain. The sequencing here drew on CD8+ T cells sorted from blood, taken at week 4, from a patient treated with tofacitinib. The chain's CDR3 is CASRPNLYEQYF. CDR3 DNA: TGTGCCAGCAGACCAAACCTCTACGAGCAGTACTTC.